This record covers a single T cell receptor beta chain. CDR3 length: 15 amino acids. V lost 3 bases to trimming and J lost 6 bases, with 15 bases between them. Germline CDR1 is MNHNY and CDR2 is SVGAGI (reference sequence). The sample comes from a study of tumor T cells in aggressive B-cell lymphoma. Libraries were prepared by immunoSEQ multiplex PCR; TCRdb keeps only in-frame clonotypes and omits some of them. The data contain 950 to 1,500 clones, more than 70% of them singletons. Specimen: tumor tissue. The V gene is TRBV6-6, the J gene TRBJ1-5; TRBD1 might be the D (5 bases). The source of this sequence is an adult with diffuse large B cell lymphoma. CDR3 DNA sequence: TGTGCCAGCAGTTATTCTGGACAAGGATCTCAGCCCCAGCATTTT. It specifies CASSYSGQGSQPQHF.